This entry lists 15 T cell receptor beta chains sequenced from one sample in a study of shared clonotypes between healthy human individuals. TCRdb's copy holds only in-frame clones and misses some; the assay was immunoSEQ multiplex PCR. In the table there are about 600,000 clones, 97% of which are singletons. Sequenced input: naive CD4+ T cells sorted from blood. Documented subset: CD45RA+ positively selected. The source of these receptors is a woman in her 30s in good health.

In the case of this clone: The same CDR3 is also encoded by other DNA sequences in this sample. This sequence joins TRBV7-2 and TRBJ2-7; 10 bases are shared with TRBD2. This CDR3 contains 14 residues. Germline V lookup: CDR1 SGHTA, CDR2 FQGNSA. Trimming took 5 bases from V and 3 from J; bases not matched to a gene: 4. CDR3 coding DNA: TGTGCCAGCAGCCACACTAGCGGGAACTACGAGCAGTACTTC. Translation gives CASSHTSGNYEQYF.

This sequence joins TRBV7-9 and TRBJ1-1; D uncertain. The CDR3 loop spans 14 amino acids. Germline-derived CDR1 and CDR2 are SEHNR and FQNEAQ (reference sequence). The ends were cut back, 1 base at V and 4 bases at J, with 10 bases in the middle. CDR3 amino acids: CASSLGGPRTEAFF. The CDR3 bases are TGTGCCAGCAGCTTAGGGGGTCCCCGCACTGAAGCTTTCTTT.

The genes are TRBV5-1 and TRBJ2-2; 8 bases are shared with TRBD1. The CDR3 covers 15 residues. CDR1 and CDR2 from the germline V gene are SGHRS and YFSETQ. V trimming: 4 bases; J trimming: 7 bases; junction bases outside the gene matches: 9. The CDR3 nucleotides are TGCGCCAGCAGCCCCGTGGCAGGGGGCGTCGGGGAGCTGTTTTTT. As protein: CASSPVAGGVGELFF.

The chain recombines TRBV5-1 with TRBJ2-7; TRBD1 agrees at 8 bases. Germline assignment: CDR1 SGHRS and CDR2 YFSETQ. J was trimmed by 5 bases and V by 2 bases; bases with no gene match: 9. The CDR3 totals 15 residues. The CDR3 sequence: CASSFSLGQAHEQYF. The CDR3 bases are TGCGCCAGCAGCTTTAGTTTGGGACAGGCCCACGAGCAGTACTTC.

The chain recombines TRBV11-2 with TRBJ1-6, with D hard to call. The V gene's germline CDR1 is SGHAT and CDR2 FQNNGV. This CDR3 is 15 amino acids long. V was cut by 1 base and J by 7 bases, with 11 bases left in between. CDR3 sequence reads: CASSLAGRTNSPLHF. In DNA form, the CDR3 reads TGTGCCAGCAGCTTAGCGGGCAGGACGAATTCACCCCTCCACTTT.

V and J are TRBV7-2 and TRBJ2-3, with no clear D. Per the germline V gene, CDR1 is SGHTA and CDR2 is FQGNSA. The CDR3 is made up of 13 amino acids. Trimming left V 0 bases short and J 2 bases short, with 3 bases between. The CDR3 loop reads CASSLAYTDTQYF. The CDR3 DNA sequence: TGTGCCAGCAGCTTAGCTTACACAGATACGCAGTATTTT.

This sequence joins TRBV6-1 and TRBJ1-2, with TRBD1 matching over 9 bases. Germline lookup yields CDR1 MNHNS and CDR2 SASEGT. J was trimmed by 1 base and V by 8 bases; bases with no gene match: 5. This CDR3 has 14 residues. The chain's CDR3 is CASQTGGLNYGYTF. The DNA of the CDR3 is TGTGCCAGCCAGACAGGGGGGCTTAACTATGGCTACACCTTC.

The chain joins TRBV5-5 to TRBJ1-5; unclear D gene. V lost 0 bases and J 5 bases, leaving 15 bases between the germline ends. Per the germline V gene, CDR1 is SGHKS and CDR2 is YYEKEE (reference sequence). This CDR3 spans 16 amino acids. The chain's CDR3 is CASSLAPAFSDQPQHF. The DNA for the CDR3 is TGTGCCAGCAGCTTGGCCCCCGCATTTTCCGATCAGCCCCAGCATTTT.

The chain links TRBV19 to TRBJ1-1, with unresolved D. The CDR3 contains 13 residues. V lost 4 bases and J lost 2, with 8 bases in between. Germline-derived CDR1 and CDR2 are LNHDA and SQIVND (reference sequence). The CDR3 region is CASSTQPNTEAFF. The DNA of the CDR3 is TGTGCCAGTAGTACCCAGCCTAACACTGAAGCTTTCTTT.

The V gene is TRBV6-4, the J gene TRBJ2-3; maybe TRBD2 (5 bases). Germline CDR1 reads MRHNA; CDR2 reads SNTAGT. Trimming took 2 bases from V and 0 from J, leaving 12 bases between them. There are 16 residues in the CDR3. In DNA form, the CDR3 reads TGTGCCAGCAGTGACGGCCGGGGTACTAGCACAGATACGCAGTATTTT. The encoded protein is CASSDGRGTSTDTQYF.

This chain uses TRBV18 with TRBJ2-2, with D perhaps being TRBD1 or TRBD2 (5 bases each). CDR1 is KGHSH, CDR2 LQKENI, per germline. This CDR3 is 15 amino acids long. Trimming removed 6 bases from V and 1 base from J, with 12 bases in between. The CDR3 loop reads CASSGLAGNTGELFF. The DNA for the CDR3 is TGTGCCAGCTCGGGGCTGGCGGGGAACACCGGGGAGCTGTTTTTT.

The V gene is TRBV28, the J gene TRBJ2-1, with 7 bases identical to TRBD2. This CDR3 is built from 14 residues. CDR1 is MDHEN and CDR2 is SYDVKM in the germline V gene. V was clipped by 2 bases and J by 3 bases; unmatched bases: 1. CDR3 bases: TGTGCCAGCAGTTTAGCGGGAGTCTACAATGAGCAGTTCTTC. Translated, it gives CASSLAGVYNEQFF.

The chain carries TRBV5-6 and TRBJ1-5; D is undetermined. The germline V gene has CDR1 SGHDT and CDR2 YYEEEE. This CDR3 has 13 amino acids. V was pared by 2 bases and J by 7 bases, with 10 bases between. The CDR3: CASSLWGVQPQHF. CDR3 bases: TGTGCCAGCAGCTTATGGGGTGTCCAGCCCCAGCATTTT.

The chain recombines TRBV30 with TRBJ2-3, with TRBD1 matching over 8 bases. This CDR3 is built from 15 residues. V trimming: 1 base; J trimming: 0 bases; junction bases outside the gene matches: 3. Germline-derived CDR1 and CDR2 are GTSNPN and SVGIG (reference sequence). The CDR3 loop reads CAWSGQGISTDTQYF. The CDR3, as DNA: TGTGCCTGGAGTGGACAGGGGATTAGCACAGATACGCAGTATTTT.

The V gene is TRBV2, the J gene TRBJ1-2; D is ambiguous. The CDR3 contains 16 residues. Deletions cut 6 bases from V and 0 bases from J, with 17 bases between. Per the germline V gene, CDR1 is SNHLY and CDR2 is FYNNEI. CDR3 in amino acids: CASSPAPDPTNYGYTF. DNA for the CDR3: TGTGCCAGCAGCCCCGCTCCAGACCCGACTAACTATGGCTACACCTTC.